This TCR beta chain was identified during a study of T cells after yellow fever vaccination. Study results and limitations: Abundant clonotypes (contaminants from the bulk population) could be present in FACS-sorted repertoires. CD4 and CD8 compartments shared a small share of clonotypes, likely from convergent recombination.

The germline gives CDR1 SGHRS, CDR2 YFSETQ. The CDR3 consists of 15 residues. Using its own MiXCR run on the 5' RACE reads, TCRdb lists one record per CDR3 protein. The table has more than 250,000 distinct CDR3 sequences, 6.8% seen once. This clonotype occurred once. The antigen remains undetermined. The junction departs from the called germline gene at one end, perhaps through a read error. The sequenced sample was PBMCs, obtained about 41 days after the first yellow fever vaccination. The chain couples TRBV5-1 to TRBJ2-5; 7 bases agree with TRBD2. This clonotype originated in a man aged 18 to 30 who received the YFV17D yellow fever vaccine. The CDR3 DNA follows: TGCGCCAGCAGCTTGTCTAGCGGTAACCAAGGGACCCAGTACTTC. As protein: CASSLSSGNQGTQYF.